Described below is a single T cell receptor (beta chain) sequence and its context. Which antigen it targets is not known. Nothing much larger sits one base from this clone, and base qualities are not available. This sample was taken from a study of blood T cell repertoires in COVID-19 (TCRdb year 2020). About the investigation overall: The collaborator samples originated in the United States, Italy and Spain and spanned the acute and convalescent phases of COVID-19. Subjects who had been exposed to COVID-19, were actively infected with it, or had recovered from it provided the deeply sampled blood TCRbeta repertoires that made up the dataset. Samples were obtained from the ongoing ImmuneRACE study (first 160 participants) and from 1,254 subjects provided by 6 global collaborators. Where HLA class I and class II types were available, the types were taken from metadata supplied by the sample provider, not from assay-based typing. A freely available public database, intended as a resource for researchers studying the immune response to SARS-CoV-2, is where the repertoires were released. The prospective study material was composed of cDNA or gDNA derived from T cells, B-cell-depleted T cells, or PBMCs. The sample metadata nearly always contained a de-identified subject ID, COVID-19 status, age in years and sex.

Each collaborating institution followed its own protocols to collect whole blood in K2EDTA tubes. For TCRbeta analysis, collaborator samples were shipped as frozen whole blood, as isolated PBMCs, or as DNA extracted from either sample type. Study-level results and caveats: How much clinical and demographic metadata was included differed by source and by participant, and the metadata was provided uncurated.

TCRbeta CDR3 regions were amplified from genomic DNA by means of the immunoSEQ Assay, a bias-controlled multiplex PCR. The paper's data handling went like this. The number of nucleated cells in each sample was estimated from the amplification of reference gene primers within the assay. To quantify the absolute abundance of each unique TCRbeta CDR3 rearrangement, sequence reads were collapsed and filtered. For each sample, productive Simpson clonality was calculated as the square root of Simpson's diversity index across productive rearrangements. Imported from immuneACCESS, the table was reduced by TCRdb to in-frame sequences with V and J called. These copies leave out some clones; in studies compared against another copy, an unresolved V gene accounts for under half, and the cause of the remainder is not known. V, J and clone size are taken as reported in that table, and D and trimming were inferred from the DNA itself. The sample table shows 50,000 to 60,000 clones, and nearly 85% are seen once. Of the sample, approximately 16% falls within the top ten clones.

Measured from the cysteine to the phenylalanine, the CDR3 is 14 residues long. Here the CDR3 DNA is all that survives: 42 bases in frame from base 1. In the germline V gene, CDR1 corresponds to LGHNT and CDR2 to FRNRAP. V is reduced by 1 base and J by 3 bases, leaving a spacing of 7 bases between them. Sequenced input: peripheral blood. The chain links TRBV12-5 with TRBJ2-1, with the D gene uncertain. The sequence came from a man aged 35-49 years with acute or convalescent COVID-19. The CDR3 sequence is CASGLGLIYNEQFF. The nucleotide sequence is TGTGCTAGTGGTTTGGGTCTAATCTACAATGAGCAGTTCTTC. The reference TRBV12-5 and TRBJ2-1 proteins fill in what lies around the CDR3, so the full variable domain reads DARVTQTPRHKVTEMGQEVTMRCQPILGHNTVFWYRQTMMQGLELLAYFRNRAPLDDSGMPKDRFSAEMPDATLATLKIQPSEPRDSAVYFCASGLGLIYNEQFFGPGTRLTVL.